This note documents a single T cell receptor beta chain sequence. Its specificity is not known. The record originates from a study of cytomegalovirus exposure and HLA in healthy donors. Notes on the study in general: Researchers catalogued 164 TCR beta chains as cytomegalovirus-associated. The TCR clusters that emerged in the first cohort tended, a later analysis found, to co-occur in the approximately 120 validation repertoires. Rare TCR sequences dominated, though some public TCRs recurred in many donors.

It was the approximately 130-subject validation cohort, separate from the approximately 680-subject first cohort, to which the donors belonged. The trim removed 1 base at V and 5 bases at J, leaving 8 bases unmatched. Germline CDR1 is MNHNS and CDR2 is SASEGT. The CDR3 contains 17 residues. Data came from immunoSEQ multiplex PCR; TCRdb stores just in-frame clones and leaves some out. The data hold 95,000 to 120,000 clones, with around 85% observed a single time. The clonotype originates from a woman aged 18-29 years in good health and CMV-seronegative. The sequencing sample was made of PBMCs. The genes are TRBV6-1 and TRBJ2-2, with 9 bases lining up with TRBD1. This CDR3 reads CASSEVVGQGRTGELFF. In nucleotides, the CDR3 is TGTGCCAGCAGTGAAGTGGTGGGACAGGGACGGACCGGGGAGCTGTTTTTT.